A single TCR beta chain is shown here with its context. Its specific antigen is unknown. Base qualities were left out, and no much larger clone turns up one base away. Selected pancreatic ductal adenocarcinoma patients had undergone surgery without neoadjuvant therapy. Peripheral blood was collected in heparin tubes, from which PBMCs were isolated by histopaque density gradient and cryopreserved in 10% DMSO. Using the DNeasy Blood and Tissue Kit with Proteinase K and RNase treatment, genomic DNA was extracted from roughly 7 PBMC and fewer than 10 flash-frozen tumor specimens. The sample comes from a study of T cells in pancreatic ductal adenocarcinoma (dated by TCRdb to about 2017). Regarding the study in general: Surgically resected pancreatic ductal adenocarcinoma specimens were analyzed for the quantity, spatial distribution, and characteristics of both suppressive cells and tumor-infiltrating CD8+ T cells, an effort aimed at clarifying the adaptive T-cell response occurring naturally. Here is what the overall study found, with its caveats: More total productive templates and 6 to 9.5-fold more unique clonotypes were found in blood samples than in tumor samples. Tumor versus blood clonality comparisons may be biased because tumors are enriched in CD45RO+ effector rather than naive T cells, biasing toward lower diversity. Because most pancreatic cancer patients present with inoperable disease, the resected cohort was biased toward the minority with early-stage disease. T-cell clonality showed no significant difference between tumor and blood, with a mean clonality of roughly 0.11 in tumors and 0.072 in blood.

The CDR3 runs 16 residues from the cysteine to the phenylalanine. The kept DNA is CDR3 alone, 48 bases in frame from the first base. The germline V gene specifies SGHTA as CDR1 and FQGNSA as CDR2. V and J lose 0 bases and 1 base, and a span of 12 bases separates them. TCR beta CDR3 regions were amplified from genomic DNA using the immunoSEQ hsTCRB kit. An Illumina HiSeq system was used for high-throughput TRB CDR3 sequencing. Concerning the study's data processing: The immunoSEQ software was used to analyze sequencing reads, and nonproductive sequences containing premature stops or frame-shifts were removed. To calculate repertoire clonality, Shannon entropy was normalized by log2 of the number of unique productive sequences, and that value was subtracted from one. TCRdb re-hosts the immuneACCESS table, in-frame sequences only. Its copies lack some clones; in the studies checked, an unresolved V gene accounts for under half of them, and the cause for the rest is not known. The V and J calls and clone size come from that table; D and trimming were worked out from the DNA. The sample yields roughly 100,000 clones; nearly 95% were counted once. In total, the top ten clones hold under 3.5% of the sample.

The sequenced sample consisted of PBMCs. This clonotype originated in a human donor with pancreatic ductal adenocarcinoma. The receptor chain draws on TRBV7-2 and TRBJ2-5, with TRBD2 perhaps the D gene, on 5 matching bases. The CDR3 protein is CASSLAPWRTQETQYF. The nucleotides are TGTGCCAGCAGCTTAGCCCCGTGGAGGACCCAAGAGACCCAGTACTTC.